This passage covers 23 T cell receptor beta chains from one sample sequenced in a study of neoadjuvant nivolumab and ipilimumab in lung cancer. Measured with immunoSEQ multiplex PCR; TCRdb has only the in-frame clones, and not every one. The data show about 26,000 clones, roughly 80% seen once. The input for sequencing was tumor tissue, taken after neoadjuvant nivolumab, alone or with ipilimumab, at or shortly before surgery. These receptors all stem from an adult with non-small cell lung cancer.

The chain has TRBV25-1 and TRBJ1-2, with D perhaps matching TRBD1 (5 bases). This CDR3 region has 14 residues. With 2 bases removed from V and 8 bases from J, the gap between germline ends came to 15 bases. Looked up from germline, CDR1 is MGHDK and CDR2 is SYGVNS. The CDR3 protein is CASSEGTWISGYTF. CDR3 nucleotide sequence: TGTGCCAGCAGTGAAGGGACCTGGATATCCGGCTACACCTTC.

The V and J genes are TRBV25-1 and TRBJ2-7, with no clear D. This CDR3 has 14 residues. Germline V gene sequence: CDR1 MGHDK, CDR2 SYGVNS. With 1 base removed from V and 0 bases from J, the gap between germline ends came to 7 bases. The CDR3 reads CASSELQASYEQYF. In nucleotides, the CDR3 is TGTGCCAGCAGTGAATTGCAGGCCTCCTACGAGCAGTACTTC.

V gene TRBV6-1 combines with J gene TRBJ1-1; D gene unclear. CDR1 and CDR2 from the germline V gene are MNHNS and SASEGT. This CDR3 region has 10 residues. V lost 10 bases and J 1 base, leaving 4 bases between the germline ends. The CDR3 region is CATRNTEAFF. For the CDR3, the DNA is TGTGCCACCAGGAACACTGAAGCTTTCTTT.

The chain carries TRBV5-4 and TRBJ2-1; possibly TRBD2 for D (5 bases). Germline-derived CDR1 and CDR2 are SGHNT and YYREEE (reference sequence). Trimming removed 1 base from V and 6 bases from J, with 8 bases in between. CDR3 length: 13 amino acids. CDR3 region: CASSLTGVNEQFF. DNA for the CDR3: TGTGCCAGCAGCTTGACCGGGGTCAATGAGCAGTTCTTC.

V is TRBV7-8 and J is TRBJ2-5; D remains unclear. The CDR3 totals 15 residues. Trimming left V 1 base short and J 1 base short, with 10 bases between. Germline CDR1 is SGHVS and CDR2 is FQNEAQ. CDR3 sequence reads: CASSLERRFQETQYF. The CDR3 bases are TGTGCCAGCAGCTTAGAACGCAGATTCCAAGAGACCCAGTACTTC.

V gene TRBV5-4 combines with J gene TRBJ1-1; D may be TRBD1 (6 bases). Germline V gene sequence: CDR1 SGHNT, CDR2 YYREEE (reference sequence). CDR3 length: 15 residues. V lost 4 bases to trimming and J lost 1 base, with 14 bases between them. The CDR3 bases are TGTGCCAGCAGCCTGCCAGGGGCAGGGAACACTGAAGCTTTCTTT. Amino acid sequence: CASSLPGAGNTEAFF. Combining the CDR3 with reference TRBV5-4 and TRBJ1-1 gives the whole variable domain ETGVTQSPTHLIKTRGQQVTLRCSSQSGHNTVSWYQQALGQGPQFIFQYYREEENGRGNFPPRFSGLQFPNYSSELNVNALELDDSALYLCASSLPGAGNTEAFFGQGTRLTVV.

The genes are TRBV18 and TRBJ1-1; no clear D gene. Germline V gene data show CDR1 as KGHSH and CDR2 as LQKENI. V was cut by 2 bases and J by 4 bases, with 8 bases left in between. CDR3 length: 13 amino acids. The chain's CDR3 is CASSPTVLTEAFF. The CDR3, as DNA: TGTGCCAGCTCACCAACAGTGCTCACTGAAGCTTTCTTT.

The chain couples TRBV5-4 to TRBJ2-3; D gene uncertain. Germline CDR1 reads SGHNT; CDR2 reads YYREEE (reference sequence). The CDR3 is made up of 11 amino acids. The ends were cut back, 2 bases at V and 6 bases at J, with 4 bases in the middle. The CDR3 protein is CASSFRDTQYF. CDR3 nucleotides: TGTGCCAGCAGCTTCCGTGATACGCAGTATTTT.

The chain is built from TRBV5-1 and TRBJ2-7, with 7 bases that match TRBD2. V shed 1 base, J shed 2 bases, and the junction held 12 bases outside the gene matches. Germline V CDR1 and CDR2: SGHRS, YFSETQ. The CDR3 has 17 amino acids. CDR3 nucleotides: TGCGCCAGCAGCTTGAGCGGTACGGCTAGCGGAGCCTACGAGCAGTACTTC. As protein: CASSLSGTASGAYEQYF.

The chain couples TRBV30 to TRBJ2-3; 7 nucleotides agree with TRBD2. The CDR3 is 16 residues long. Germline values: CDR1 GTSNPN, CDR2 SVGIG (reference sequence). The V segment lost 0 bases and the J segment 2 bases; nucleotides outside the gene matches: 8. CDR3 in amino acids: CAWSVGGSTHTDTQYF. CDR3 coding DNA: TGTGCCTGGAGTGTAGGCGGGAGCACCCACACAGATACGCAGTATTTT.

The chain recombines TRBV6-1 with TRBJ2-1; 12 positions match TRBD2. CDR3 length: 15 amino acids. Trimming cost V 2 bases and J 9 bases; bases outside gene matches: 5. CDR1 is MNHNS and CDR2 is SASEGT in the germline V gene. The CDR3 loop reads CASSESLLAGGEQFF. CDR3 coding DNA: TGTGCCAGCAGTGAATCTCTACTAGCGGGAGGTGAGCAGTTCTTC.

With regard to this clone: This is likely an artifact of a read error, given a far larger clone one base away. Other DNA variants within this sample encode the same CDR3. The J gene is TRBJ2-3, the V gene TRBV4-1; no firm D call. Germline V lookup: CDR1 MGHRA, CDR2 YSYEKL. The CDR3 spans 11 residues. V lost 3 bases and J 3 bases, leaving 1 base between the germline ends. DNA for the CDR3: TGCGCCAGCAGCCATACAGATACGCAGTATTTT. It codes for CASSHTDTQYF.

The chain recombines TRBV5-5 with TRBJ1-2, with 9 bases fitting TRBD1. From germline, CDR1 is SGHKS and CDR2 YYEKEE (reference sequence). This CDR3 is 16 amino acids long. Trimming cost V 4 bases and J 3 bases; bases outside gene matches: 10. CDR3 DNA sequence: TGTGCCAGCAGCCAGGGGGGACAGGGACTTGACTATGGCTACACCTTC. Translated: CASSQGGQGLDYGYTF.

The CDR3 nucleotides read TGTGCCAGCACCCAAGTCGGCGGGAACACTGAAGCTTTCTTT. Protein: CASTQVGGNTEAFF. The chain has TRBV5-4 and TRBJ1-1; D is undetermined. The CDR3 has 14 amino acids. Trimming stripped 6 bases from V and 1 base from J, with 13 bases between. Per germline, CDR1 SGHNT and CDR2 YYREEE (reference sequence).

The CDR3 DNA is TGTGCTAGTGGTAGGAGGCTCCAAGAGACCCAGTACTTC. Its protein is CASGRRLQETQYF. This rearrangement joins TRBV12-5 to TRBJ2-5; D may be TRBD2 (5 bases). The CDR3 is 13 residues long. Germline-derived CDR1 and CDR2 are LGHNT and FRNRAP. Trimming cost V 5 bases and J 1 base, with 8 bases left between them.

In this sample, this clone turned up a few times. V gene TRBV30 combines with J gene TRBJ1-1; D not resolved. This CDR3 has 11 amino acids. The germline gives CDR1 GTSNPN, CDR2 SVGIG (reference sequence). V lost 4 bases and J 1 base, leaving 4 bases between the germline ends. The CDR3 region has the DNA TGTGCCTGGATGGGGAACACTGAAGCTTTCTTT. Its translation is CAWMGNTEAFF. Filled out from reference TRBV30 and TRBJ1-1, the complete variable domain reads SQTIHQWPATLVQPVGSPLSLECTVEGTSNPNLYWYRQAAGRGLQLLFYSVGIGQISSEVPQNLSASRPQDRQFILSSKKLLLSDSGFYLCAWMGNTEAFFGQGTRLTVV.

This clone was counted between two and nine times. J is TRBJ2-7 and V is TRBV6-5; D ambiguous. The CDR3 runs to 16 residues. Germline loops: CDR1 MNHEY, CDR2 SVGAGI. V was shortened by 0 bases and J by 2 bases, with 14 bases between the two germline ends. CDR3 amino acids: CASSYSERTVPYEQYF. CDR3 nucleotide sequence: TGTGCCAGCAGTTACTCTGAACGGACGGTCCCCTACGAGCAGTACTTC.

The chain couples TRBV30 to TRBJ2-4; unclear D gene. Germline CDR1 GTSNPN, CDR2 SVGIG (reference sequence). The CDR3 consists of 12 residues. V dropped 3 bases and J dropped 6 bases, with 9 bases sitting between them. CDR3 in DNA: TGTGCCTGGAGCGGCCTGGGAAACATTCAGTACTTC. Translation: CAWSGLGNIQYF.

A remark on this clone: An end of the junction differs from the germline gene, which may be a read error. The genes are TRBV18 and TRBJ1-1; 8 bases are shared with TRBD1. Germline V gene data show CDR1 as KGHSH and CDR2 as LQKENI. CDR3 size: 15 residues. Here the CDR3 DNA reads TGTGCCAGCACACCTACCTTCAGGGGGCGAGCTGAAGCTTTCTTT. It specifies CASTPTFRGRAEAFF.

As DNA, the CDR3 is TGTGCCAGCAGCCGGGACTCACCCACGAACACCGGGGAGCTGTTTTTT. Translated: CASSRDSPTNTGELFF. This chain links TRBV5-4 with TRBJ2-2; tentative D call: TRBD2 (6 bases). Germline V CDR1 and CDR2: SGHNT, YYREEE (reference sequence). The CDR3 runs 16 residues. With 4 bases removed from V and 0 bases from J, the gap between germline ends came to 13 bases.

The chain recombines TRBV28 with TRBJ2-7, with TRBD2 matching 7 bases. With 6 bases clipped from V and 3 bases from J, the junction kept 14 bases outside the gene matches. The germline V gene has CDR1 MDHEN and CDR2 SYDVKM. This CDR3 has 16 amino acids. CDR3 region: CASRPFSGTAGYEQYF. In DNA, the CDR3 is TGTGCCAGCAGGCCCTTCAGCGGGACCGCCGGCTACGAGCAGTACTTC.

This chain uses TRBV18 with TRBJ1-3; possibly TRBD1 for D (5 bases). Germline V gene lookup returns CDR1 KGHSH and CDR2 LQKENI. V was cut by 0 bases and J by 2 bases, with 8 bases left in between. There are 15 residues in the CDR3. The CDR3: CASSPPQGAGNTIYF. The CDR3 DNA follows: TGTGCCAGCTCACCACCGCAGGGTGCTGGAAACACCATATATTTT.

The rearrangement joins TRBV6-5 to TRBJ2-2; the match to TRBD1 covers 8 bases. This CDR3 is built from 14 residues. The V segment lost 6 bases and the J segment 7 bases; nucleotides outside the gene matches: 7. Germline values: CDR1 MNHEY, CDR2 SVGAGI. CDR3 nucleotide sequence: TGTGCCAGCAGGCGACAGGGGCAGGGCGGGGAGCTGTTTTTT. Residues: CASRRQGQGGELFF.